This TCR beta chain was profiled in a study of cytomegalovirus exposure and HLA in healthy donors. The study, taken as a whole, reports: It was likely that a cluster of highly shared sequence variants was a sequencing artifact. For most TCR beta V segments, an earlier analysis put the productive rate at about 87% or about 30% of the time.

The CDR3 sequence is 13 residues long. The V and J ends lost 5 bases and 6 bases respectively, with 13 bases between them. Germline CDR1 LNHNV, CDR2 YYDKDF (reference sequence). To note about this clone: The antigen remains undetermined.

The PCR used 60 Vbeta and 13 Jbeta primers. Sequencing was performed with immunoSEQ multiplex PCR; in TCRdb, only in-frame clones are kept and a portion is missing. The repertoire includes about 150,000 clones, over 60% of them detected once, and 3% sits in the top ten. Sequenced sample: PBMCs. The source of this sequence is a young woman in good health and CMV-seropositive. This chain joins TRBV15 and TRBJ1-1; D gene uncertain. The CDR3 sequence is CATSPRREAEAFF. The DNA of the CDR3 is TGTGCCACCAGCCCCCGGCGGGAGGCTGAAGCTTTCTTT.